This T cell receptor (beta chain) was profiled in a study of T-cell reconstitution after alpha-beta-depleted transplantation in children. The study, taken as a whole, reports: At day 60, the high TCRbeta diversity found in some patients originated from recipient T cells and thymic progenitors that had survived. Expanded graft clones, several hundred of them, were reportedly the source of alpha-beta T cells about two months after transplant. T-cell counts and diversity at one year post-transplant came mainly from newly produced T cells.

CDR1 is SGHVS and CDR2 is FQNEAQ in the germline V gene. The CDR3 has 17 amino acids. V lost 1 base and J lost 3, with 19 bases in between. A library of TCRbeta sequences, prepared with unique molecular identifiers, was generated. TCRdb passed the PCR reads through MiXCR, listing each CDR3 protein once. Counted here are 700,000 to 850,000 distinct CDR3 sequences, around 15% occurring once; the ten biggest clones make up about 5%. This clonotype was detected only a few times. The antigen is not known. The rearrangement links TRBV7-8 to TRBJ2-7, with D maybe TRBD2 (5 bases). This receptor was obtained from a male patient younger than 18 who had a stem cell transplant for acute lymphoblastic leukemia, so the T cells may come from the graft donor. Sequences were derived from PBMCs, mostly from graft donor cells, sampled 360 days after TCRalphabeta/CD19-depleted stem cell transplant. CDR3 residues: CASSLGGRGGAVYEQYF. The CDR3 DNA is TGTGCCAGCAGCTTAGGGGGTCGTGGCGGAGCGGTCTACGAGCAGTACTTC.